This TCR beta chain stems from a study of tumor-infiltrating lymphocytes in localized non-small cell lung cancer. Across the study: Several tumor histologies, both smoking statuses, and some post-neoadjuvant chemotherapy samples were included. Each patient gave resected tumor and non-adjacent uninvolved lung tissue.

This clone has just one count. The antigen is not known. Looked up from germline, CDR1 is SGHNT and CDR2 is YENEEA. The CDR3 covers 14 residues. V lost 5 bases and J lost 4; bases outside the gene matches: 3. Sequencing was performed with immunoSEQ multiplex PCR; in TCRdb, only in-frame clones are kept and a portion is missing. Among approximately 11,000 clones listed, roughly 60% were seen once. Broader study findings: Available tissue quantity limited TCR sequencing to a patient subset. No T-cell fraction difference was seen between IM1 and IM2 tumors.

Sequenced sample: lung tumor tissue. The chain is built from TRBV11-3 and TRBJ2-1, with 9 nucleotides matching TRBD2. This sequence originates from a human donor with non-small cell lung cancer. The CDR3 DNA reads as TGTGCCAGCAGCATGGGACTAGCATACAATGAGCAGTTCTTC. It yields the protein CASSMGLAYNEQFF.